The clone carrying this TCR beta chain has at least ten counts. The data belong to a study of low-dose radiotherapy and immunotherapy resistance in tumors. Study as a whole: Fractions of 0.5 Gy went to Cohort 1 every 2 weeks, totaling 6.5 Gy. Patients took aspirin 300 mg by mouth once daily. This continued for four cycles, starting on cycle 1 day 1.

The time point: after trial treatment. Treatment given: LDRT plus nivolumab, ipilimumab, low-dose cyclophosphamide and aspirin (RACIN trial). Every donor was treated with nivolumab, ipilimumab, aspirin, low-dose cyclophosphamide and also low-dose radiotherapy. Alpha and beta chains were covered, as first-strand cDNA relied on TRAV- and TRBV-specific primers. TCR amplification used 15 to 20 PCR cycles, a constant-region primer and a V-primer adapter. In vitro transcription amplified isolated mRNA. TCRdb reanalysed the reads using MiXCR and keeps one entry per CDR3 protein. The sample contains 65,000 to 85,000 distinct CDR3 sequences, around a sixth of which appear only once. The receptor was derived from a male donor with prostate cancer. This specimen consisted of PBMCs, obtained after low-dose radiotherapy plus immunotherapy.

Here the CDR3 reads CAISAQDPDTQYF. DNA for the CDR3: TGTGCCATCAGTGCCCAGGACCCAGATACGCAGTATTTT. The chain recombines TRBV10-3 with TRBJ2-3; the D is unclear. The CDR3 runs 13 residues. Germline V CDR1 and CDR2: ENHRY, SYGVKD. V lost 4 bases and J 4 bases, leaving 9 bases between the germline ends.